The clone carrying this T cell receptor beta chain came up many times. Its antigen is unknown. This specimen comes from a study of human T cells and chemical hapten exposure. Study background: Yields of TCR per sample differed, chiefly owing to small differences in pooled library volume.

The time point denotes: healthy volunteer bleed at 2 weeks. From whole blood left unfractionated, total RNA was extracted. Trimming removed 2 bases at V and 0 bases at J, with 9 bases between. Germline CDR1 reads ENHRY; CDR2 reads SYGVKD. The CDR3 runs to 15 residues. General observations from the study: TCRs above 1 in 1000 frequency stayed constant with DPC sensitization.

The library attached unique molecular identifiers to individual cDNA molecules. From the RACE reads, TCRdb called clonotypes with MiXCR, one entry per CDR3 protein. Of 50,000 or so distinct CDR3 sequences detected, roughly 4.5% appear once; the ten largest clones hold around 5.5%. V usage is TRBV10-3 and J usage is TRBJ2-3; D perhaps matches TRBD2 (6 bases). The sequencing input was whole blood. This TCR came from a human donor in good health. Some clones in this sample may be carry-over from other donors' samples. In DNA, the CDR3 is TGTGCCATCAGTGAGCCGGGACTTAGCACAGATACGCAGTATTTT. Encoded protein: CAISEPGLSTDTQYF.